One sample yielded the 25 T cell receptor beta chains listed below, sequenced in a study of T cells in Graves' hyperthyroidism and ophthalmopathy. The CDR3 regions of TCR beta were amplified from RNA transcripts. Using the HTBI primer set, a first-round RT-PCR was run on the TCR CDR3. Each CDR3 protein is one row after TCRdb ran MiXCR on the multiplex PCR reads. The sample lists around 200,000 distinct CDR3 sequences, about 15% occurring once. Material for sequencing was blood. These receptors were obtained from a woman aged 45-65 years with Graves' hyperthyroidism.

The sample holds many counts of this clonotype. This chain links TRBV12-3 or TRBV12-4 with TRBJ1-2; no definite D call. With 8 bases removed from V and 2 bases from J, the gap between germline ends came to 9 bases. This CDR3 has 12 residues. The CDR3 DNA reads TGTGCCAGCGCCGACTACAACTATGGCTACACCTTC. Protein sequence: CASADYNYGYTF.

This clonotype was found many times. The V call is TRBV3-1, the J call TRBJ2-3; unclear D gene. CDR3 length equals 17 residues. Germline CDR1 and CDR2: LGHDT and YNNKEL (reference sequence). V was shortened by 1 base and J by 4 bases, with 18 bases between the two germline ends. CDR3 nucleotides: TGTGCCAGCAGCCAAGTTTTAGCAGCCGTTAGGGCAGATACGCAGTATTTT. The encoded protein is CASSQVLAAVRADTQYF.

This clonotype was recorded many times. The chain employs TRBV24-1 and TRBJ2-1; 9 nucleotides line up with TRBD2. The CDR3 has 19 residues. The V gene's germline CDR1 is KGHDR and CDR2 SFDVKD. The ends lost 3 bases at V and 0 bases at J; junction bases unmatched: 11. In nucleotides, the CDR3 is TGTGCCACCAGTGATCCCGGTAGCGGGGGAGCTAGCTCCTACAATGAGCAGTTCTTC. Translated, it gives CATSDPGSGGASSYNEQFF.

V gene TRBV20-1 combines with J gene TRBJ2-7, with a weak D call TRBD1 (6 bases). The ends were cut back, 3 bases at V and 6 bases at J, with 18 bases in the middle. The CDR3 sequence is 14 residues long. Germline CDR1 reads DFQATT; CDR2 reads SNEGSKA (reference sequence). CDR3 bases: TGCAGTGCTAGTCTTTGGCAGGGGCCTGGCGAGCAGTACTTC. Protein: CSASLWQGPGEQYF.

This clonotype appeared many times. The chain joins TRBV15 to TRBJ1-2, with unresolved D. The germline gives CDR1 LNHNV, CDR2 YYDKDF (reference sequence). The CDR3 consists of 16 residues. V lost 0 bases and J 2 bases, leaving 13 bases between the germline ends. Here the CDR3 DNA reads TGTGCCACCAGCAGAGATAAGCGTCTGGGCAACTATGGCTACACCTTC. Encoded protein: CATSRDKRLGNYGYTF. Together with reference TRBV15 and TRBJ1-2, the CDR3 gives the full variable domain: DAMVIQNPRYQVTQFGKPVTLSCSQTLNHNVMYWYQQKSSQAPKLLFHYYDKDFNNEADTPDNFQSRRPNTSFCFLDIRSPGLGDTAMYLCATSRDKRLGNYGYTFGSGTRLTVV.

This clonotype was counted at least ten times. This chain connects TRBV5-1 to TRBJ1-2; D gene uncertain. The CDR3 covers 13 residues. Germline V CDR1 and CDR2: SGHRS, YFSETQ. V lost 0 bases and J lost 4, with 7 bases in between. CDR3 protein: CASSLELPYGYTF. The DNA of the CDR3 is TGCGCCAGCAGCTTGGAACTGCCCTATGGCTACACCTTC.

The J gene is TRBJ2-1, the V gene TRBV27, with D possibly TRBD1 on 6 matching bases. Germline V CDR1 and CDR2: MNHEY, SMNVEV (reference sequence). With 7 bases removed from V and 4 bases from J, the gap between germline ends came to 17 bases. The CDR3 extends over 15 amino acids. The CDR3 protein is CASTLLTGEYNEQFF. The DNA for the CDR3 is TGTGCCAGCACCCTTTTGACAGGAGAATACAATGAGCAGTTCTTC.

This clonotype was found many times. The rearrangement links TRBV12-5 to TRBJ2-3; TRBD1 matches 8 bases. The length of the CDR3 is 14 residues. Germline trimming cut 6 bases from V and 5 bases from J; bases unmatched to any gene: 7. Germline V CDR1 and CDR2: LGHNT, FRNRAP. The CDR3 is CASGPGTGVDTQYF. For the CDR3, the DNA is TGTGCTAGTGGACCCGGGACAGGTGTAGATACGCAGTATTTT.

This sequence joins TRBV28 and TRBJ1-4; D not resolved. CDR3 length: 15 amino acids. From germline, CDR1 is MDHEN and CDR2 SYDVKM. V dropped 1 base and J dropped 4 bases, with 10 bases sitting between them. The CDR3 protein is CASSLFSESNEKLFF. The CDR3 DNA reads TGTGCCAGCAGTTTATTCAGCGAAAGTAATGAAAAACTGTTTTTT.

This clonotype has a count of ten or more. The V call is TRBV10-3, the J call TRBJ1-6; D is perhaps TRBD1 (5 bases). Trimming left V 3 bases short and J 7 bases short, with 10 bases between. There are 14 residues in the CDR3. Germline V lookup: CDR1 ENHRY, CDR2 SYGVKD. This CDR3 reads CAISDLTENSPLHF. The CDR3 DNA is TGTGCCATCAGTGATTTGACAGAGAATTCACCCCTCCACTTT.

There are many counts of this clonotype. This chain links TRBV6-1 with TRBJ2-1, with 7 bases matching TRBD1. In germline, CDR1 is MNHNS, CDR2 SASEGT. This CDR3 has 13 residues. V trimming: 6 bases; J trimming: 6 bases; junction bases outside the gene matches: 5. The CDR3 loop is CASRPYRGNEQFF. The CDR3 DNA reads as TGTGCCAGCAGACCCTACAGGGGCAATGAGCAGTTCTTC.

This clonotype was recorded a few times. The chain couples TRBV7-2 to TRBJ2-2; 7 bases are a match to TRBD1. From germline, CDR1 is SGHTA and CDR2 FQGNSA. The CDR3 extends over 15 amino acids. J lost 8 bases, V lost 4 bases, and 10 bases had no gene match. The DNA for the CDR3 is TGTGCCAGCAGCTCTGACAGGGCTAAAGGAGGGGAGCTGTTTTTT. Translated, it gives CASSSDRAKGGELFF.

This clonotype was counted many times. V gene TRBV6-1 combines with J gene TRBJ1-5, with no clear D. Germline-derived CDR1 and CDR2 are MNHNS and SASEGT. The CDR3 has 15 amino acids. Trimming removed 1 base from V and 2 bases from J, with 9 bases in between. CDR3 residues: CASSEGKVGNQPQHF. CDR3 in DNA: TGTGCCAGCAGTGAAGGGAAGGTAGGCAATCAGCCCCAGCATTTT.

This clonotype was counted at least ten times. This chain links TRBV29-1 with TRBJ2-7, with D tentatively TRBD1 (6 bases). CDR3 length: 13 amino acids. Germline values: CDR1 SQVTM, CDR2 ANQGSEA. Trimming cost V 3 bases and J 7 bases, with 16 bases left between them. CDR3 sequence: CSVDPTGRREQYF. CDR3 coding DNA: TGCAGCGTTGATCCGACAGGCCGGAGAGAGCAGTACTTC.

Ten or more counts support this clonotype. The CDR3 is CASRPEDRWSGYTF. The CDR3 DNA follows: TGTGCCAGCAGGCCGGAGGACAGGTGGTCAGGCTACACCTTC. The gene calls are TRBV7-9 and TRBJ1-2, with 7 bases identical to TRBD1. V shed 6 bases and J 8 bases; nucleotides not matched to a gene: 12. Germline-derived CDR1 and CDR2 are SEHNR and FQNEAQ (reference sequence). The length of the CDR3 is 14 residues. The whole variable domain, remainder taken from reference TRBV7-9 and TRBJ1-2, is DTGVSQNPRHKITKRGQNVTFRCDPISEHNRLYWYRQTLGQGPEFLTYFQNEAQLEKSRLLSDRFSAERPKGSFSTLEIQRTEQGDSAMYLCASRPEDRWSGYTFGSGTRLTVV.

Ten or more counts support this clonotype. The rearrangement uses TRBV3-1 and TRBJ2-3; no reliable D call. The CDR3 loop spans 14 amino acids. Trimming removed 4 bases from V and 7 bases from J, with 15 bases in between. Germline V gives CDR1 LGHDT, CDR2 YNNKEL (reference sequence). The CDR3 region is CASSPRGTTNTQYF. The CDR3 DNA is TGTGCCAGCAGCCCGCGCGGTACCACGAATACGCAGTATTTT.

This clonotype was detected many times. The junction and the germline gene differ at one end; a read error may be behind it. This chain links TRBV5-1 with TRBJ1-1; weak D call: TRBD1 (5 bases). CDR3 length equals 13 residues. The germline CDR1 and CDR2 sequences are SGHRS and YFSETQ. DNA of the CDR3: TGCGCCAGCAGCTTGCTCCAGGACACTGGAGCTTTCTTT. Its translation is CASSLLQDTGAFF. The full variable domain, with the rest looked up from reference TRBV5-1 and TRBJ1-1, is KAGVTQTPRYLIKTRGQQVTLSCSPISGHRSVSWYQQTPGQGLQFLFEYFSETQRNKGNFPGRFSGRQFSNSRSEMNVSTLELGDSALYLCASSLLQDTGAFFGQGTRLTVV.

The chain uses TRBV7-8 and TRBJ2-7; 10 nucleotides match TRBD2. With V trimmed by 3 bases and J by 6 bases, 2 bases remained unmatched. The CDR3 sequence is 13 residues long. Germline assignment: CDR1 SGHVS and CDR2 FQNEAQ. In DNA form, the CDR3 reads TGTGCCAGCAGCTTGAGCGGGAGGGGCGAGCAGTACTTC. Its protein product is CASSLSGRGEQYF.

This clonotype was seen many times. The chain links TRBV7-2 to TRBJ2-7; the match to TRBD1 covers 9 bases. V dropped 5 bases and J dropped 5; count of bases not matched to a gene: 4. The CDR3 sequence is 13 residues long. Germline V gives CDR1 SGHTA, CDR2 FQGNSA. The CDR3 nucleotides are TGTGCCAGCAGCCGGGACAGGGTCAACGAGCAGTACTTC. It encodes CASSRDRVNEQYF. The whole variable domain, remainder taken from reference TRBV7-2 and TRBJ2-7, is GAGVSQSPSNKVTEKGKDVELRCDPISGHTALYWYRQSLGQGLEFLIYFQGNSAPDKSGLPSDRFSAERTGGSVSTLTIQRTQQEDSAVYLCASSRDRVNEQYFGPGTRLTVT.

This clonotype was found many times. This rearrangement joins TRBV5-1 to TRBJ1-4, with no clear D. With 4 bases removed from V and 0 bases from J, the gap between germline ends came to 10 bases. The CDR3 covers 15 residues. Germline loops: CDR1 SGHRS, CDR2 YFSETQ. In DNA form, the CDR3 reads TGCGCCAGCAGCCCGGAGCAGTCAACTAATGAAAAACTGTTTTTT. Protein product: CASSPEQSTNEKLFF.

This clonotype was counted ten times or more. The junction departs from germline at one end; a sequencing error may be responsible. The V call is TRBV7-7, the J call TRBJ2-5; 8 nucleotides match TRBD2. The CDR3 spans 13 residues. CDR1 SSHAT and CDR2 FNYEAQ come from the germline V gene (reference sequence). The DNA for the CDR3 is TGTGCTAGCAGCCCCGGGGGGGGAGAGACCCAGTACTTC. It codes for CASSPGGGETQYF.

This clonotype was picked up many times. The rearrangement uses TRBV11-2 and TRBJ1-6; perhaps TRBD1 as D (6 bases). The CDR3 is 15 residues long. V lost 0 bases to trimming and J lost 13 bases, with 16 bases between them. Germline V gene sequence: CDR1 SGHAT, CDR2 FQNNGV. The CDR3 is CASSLDLADSLPLHF. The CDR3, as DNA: TGTGCCAGCAGCTTAGATCTAGCGGACAGTCTGCCCCTCCACTTT.

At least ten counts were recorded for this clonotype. The CDR3 nucleotides are TGTGCCAGCAGCTTAGCGGGACTTGCGGTACCTTCCAGCTCCTACAATGAGCAGTTCTTC. Protein product: CASSLAGLAVPSSSYNEQFF. The chain is built from TRBV7-9 and TRBJ2-1; tentative D call: TRBD2 (6 bases). CDR3 length: 20 amino acids. Trimming left V 0 bases short and J 0 bases short, with 21 bases between. CDR1 is SEHNR and CDR2 is FQNEAQ in the germline V gene (reference sequence).

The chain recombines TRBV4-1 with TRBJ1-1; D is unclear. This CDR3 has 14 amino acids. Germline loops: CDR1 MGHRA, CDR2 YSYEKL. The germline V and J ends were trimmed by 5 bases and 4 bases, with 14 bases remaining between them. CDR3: CASSAVGGSTEAFF. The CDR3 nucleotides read TGCGCCAGCAGCGCAGTGGGAGGGAGCACTGAAGCTTTCTTT.

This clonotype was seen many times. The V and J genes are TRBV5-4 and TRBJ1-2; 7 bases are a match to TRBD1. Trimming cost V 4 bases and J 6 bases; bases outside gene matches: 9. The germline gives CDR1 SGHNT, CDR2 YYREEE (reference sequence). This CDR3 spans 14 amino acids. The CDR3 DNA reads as TGTGCCAGCAGCCTTCATGTAGGGGGCCATGGCTACACCTTC. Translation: CASSLHVGGHGYTF.